A single sample gave rise to the 13 T cell receptor beta chains below, sequenced in a study of T cells in Graves' hyperthyroidism and ophthalmopathy. Amplified TCR beta CDR3 regions derived from RNA transcripts. HTBI primers were the set used in a first-round RT-PCR of the TCR CDR3. TCRdb reprocessed the multiplex PCR reads via MiXCR and lists one record per CDR3 protein. The sample contains 500,000 to 650,000 distinct CDR3 sequences, 15% to 20% of which appear only once. The source material was blood. The receptors come from a woman aged 18-35 years with Graves' ophthalmopathy.

This clonotype occurred many times. The chain recombines TRBV28 with TRBJ2-1, with D hard to call. Germline V CDR1 and CDR2: MDHEN, SYDVKM. V lost 10 bases to trimming and J lost 0 bases, with 13 bases between them. CDR3 length: 14 amino acids. The DNA of the CDR3 is TGTGCCATCCAAGATATTCTCTCCTACAATGAGCAGTTCTTC. This sequence encodes CAIQDILSYNEQFF. Together with reference TRBV28 and TRBJ2-1, the CDR3 gives the full variable domain: DVKVTQSSRYLVKRTGEKVFLECVQDMDHENMFWYRQDPGLGLRLIYFSYDVKMKEKGDIPEGYSVSREKKERFSLILESASTNQTSMYLCAIQDILSYNEQFFGPGTRLTVL.

This clonotype was counted ten times or more. The rearrangement uses TRBV6-1 and TRBJ1-5, with D uncertain. Germline lookup yields CDR1 MNHNS and CDR2 SASEGT. CDR3 length: 15 amino acids. Trimming pared 0 bases from V and 5 bases from J, leaving 11 bases between. DNA of the CDR3: TGTGCCAGCAGTGAAGCGGAGGCTGGTTATCAGCCCCAGCATTTT. It translates to CASSEAEAGYQPQHF.

At least ten counts were recorded for this clonotype. The chain recombines TRBV7-2 with TRBJ2-7, with 7 positions matching TRBD2. The CDR3 is 12 residues long. Germline V gene lookup returns CDR1 SGHTA and CDR2 FQGNSA. J was trimmed by 5 bases and V by 5 bases; bases with no gene match: 3. The DNA for the CDR3 is TGTGCCAGCAGCCGGGCGGGGGACGAGCAGTACTTC. Protein: CASSRAGDEQYF.

In this sample, this clonotype turned up a few times. V usage is TRBV2 and J usage is TRBJ1-1; 11 positions agree with TRBD1. Trimming removed 2 bases from V and 6 bases from J; junction bases left unmatched: 5. The CDR3 has 15 residues. The germline CDR1 and CDR2 sequences are SNHLY and FYNNEI. The DNA of the CDR3 is TGTGCCAGCAGTGAAAACGGACAGGGGGCCCCTGAAGCTTTCTTT. It encodes CASSENGQGAPEAFF.

This clonotype was detected many times. The chain recombines TRBV2 with TRBJ2-3; TRBD2 aligns across 7 bases. This CDR3 comprises 12 residues. Trimming removed 7 bases from V and 8 bases from J; junction bases left unmatched: 6. CDR1 is SNHLY and CDR2 is FYNNEI in the germline V gene. CDR3 loop: CASTGGEGTQYF. The CDR3 DNA reads as TGTGCCAGCACTGGAGGGGAGGGTACGCAGTATTTT.

This clonotype was counted many times. The DNA for the CDR3 is TGTGCCAGCAGCTACCCCGGGGTAGCGGGGACCAATGAGCAGTTCTTC. It translates to CASSYPGVAGTNEQFF. The gene calls are TRBV7-9 and TRBJ2-1, with 8 bases matching TRBD2. Germline values: CDR1 SEHNR, CDR2 FQNEAQ (reference sequence). V gave up 4 bases and J gave up 6 bases; unmatched junction bases: 11. This CDR3 region has 16 residues.

Many counts were recorded for this clonotype. The junction does not match germline at one end; this may be a read error. This sequence joins TRBV7-2 and TRBJ2-7, with 9 bases identical to TRBD1. CDR3 size: 15 residues. The V gene's germline CDR1 is SGHTA and CDR2 FQGNSA. Here the CDR3 DNA reads TGTGCCGGCAGCTTTGAGGACAGGGGCTCCTACGAGCAGTACTTC. Amino acids: CAGSFEDRGSYEQYF.

This clonotype has a handful of counts. J is TRBJ1-2 and V is TRBV19, with TRBD1 matching over 7 bases. This CDR3 is built from 15 residues. The V gene's germline CDR1 is LNHDA and CDR2 SQIVND (reference sequence). Trimming took 3 bases from V and 1 from J; bases not matched to a gene: 5. Written as DNA, the CDR3 is TGTGCCAGTAGTATGGGACAGCGCTATAACTATGGCTACACCTTC. Its protein product is CASSMGQRYNYGYTF.

This clonotype was seen just once. The chain has TRBV19 and TRBJ2-4; 7 positions match TRBD2. Unmatched junction bases numbered 6, after V lost 7 bases and J lost 3 bases. The CDR3 has 14 residues. CDR1 LNHDA and CDR2 SQIVND come from the germline V gene (reference sequence). The DNA for the CDR3 is TGTGCCAGTACCGAGGGAGGGTACAAAAACATTCAGTACTTC. Translation gives CASTEGGYKNIQYF.

In this sample, this clonotype turned up many times. The V and J genes are TRBV10-2 and TRBJ1-1; D ambiguous. Trimming took off 6 bases at V and 5 bases at J, with 13 bases between the two ends. Looked up from germline, CDR1 is WSHSY and CDR2 is SAAADI. CDR3 size: 13 residues. This chain's CDR3 is CASRETGVTEAFF. The CDR3 DNA follows: TGCGCCAGCAGGGAGACTGGGGTGACTGAAGCTTTCTTT.

The chain employs TRBV6-1 and TRBJ1-5, with D perhaps matching TRBD1 (5 bases). The germline V gene encodes CDR1 MNHNS and CDR2 SASEGT. V shed 7 bases and J shed 0 bases, with 19 bases lying between them. This CDR3 has 17 residues. This CDR3 is CASIWGRLDYSNQPQHF. DNA of the CDR3: TGTGCCAGCATTTGGGGACGCTTGGACTATAGCAATCAGCCCCAGCATTTT.

The CDR3 DNA sequence: TGTGCCAGCAGCGCGGGGACAGGGGTGTATCAGCCCCAGCATTTT. It translates to CASSAGTGVYQPQHF. The chain carries TRBV9 and TRBJ1-5, with 10 bases identical to TRBD1. The ends lost 3 bases at V and 5 bases at J; junction bases unmatched: 5. The CDR3 has 15 residues. CDR1 is SGDLS, CDR2 YYNGEE, per germline.

There are many counts of this clonotype. The chain links TRBV29-1 to TRBJ1-1; TRBD1 might be the D (5 bases). The V end was cut by 6 bases, the J end by 1 base, with 9 bases between. CDR1 is SQVTM, CDR2 ANQGSEA, per germline. CDR3 length equals 12 residues. Written as DNA, the CDR3 is TGCAGCGTCGGGACTTCGAACACTGAAGCTTTCTTT. This codes for CSVGTSNTEAFF.